Listed below are T cell receptor beta chains from one sample, sequenced in a study of shared clonotypes between healthy human individuals. The assay was immunoSEQ multiplex PCR, and TCRdb's table has in-frame clones only and misses some. Among around 1,100,000 clones listed, 70% to 85% were seen once. The sample consisted of memory CD4+ T cells from PBMCs. These receptors were obtained from a man aged 18 to 30 in good health. Some clones in this sample may be carry-over from other donors' samples. Each CDR3 is given with its conserved first and last residue. Fields, in order: V gene, J gene, clone size, D gene, CDR3 protein, CDR3 DNA. A D gene is named only where the DNA matches it firmly. Size is omitted from some rows. Given values are once, few, many or a class for expanded clones.

TRBV10-3	TRBJ1-2	.	.	CAISGGTYGYTF	TGTGCCATCTCTGGCGGGACCTATGGCTACACCTTC
TRBV5-1	TRBJ2-2	.	TRBD2	CASLALAGESGELFF	TGCGCCAGCCTTGCACTAGCGGGAGAATCAGGGGAGCTGTTTTTT
TRBV30	TRBJ2-5	.	TRBD2	CAWSSGGREQETQYF	TGTGCCTGGAGTTCGGGCGGGAGGGAACAAGAGACCCAGTACTTC
TRBV19	TRBJ1-3	.	.	CASTPRVRGNTIYF	TGTGCCAGTACCCCCAGGGTGAGAGGAAACACCATATATTTT
TRBV7-2	TRBJ2-5	.	.	CASSRDRQETQYF	TGTGCCAGCAGCCGGGACCGGCAAGAGACCCAGTACTTC
TRBV4-2	TRBJ2-3	.	.	CASSQVPGEGDTQYF	TGTGCCAGCAGCCAAGTTCCGGGAGAGGGAGATACGCAGTATTTT
TRBV5-1	TRBJ2-1	.	TRBD2	CASSPWRGASGSSPGINEQFF	TGCGCCAGCAGCCCCTGGCGAGGGGCTAGCGGGAGCTCCCCCGGTATCAATGAGCAGTTCTTC
TRBV10-1	TRBJ2-2	.	.	CASSEQRSTGELFF	TGCGCCAGCAGTGAGCAAAGGAGCACCGGGGAGCTGTTTTTT
TRBV28	TRBJ2-3	.	.	CASSLGPSFSADTQYF	TGTGCCAGCAGTTTGGGCCCCTCATTTTCTGCAGATACGCAGTATTTT
TRBV2	TRBJ2-1	.	.	CASSVGQRTYNEQFF	TGTGCCAGCAGTGTTGGCCAGCGGACCTACAATGAGCAGTTCTTC
TRBV25-1	TRBJ2-5	.	TRBD2	CASTSSHGRAGSETQYF	TGTGCCAGCACTTCAAGCCACGGGAGGGCCGGGTCAGAGACCCAGTACTTC
TRBV28	TRBJ2-7	.	.	CASSATATPYEQYF	TGTGCCAGCAGTGCAACAGCAACTCCCTACGAGCAGTACTTC
TRBV11-2	TRBJ2-7	.	TRBD2	CASRPAGGPGSYEQYF	TGTGCCAGCCGGCCGGCGGGAGGACCGGGATCCTACGAGCAGTACTTC
TRBV5-1	TRBJ2-1	.	.	CASSQTEKTYNEQFF	TGCGCCAGCAGCCAGACCGAAAAGACCTACAATGAGCAGTTCTTC
TRBV2	TRBJ2-1	once	.	CASSQGGPGNEQFF	TGTGCCAGCAGCCAAGGGGGTCCGGGCAATGAGCAGTTCTTC
TRBV5-1	TRBJ1-3	.	.	CASSLGSATGNTIYF	TGCGCCAGCAGCTTGGGGAGTGCTACTGGAAACACCATATATTTT
TRBV29-1	TRBJ2-3	few	.	CSVGRGKTDTQYF	TGCAGCGTTGGACGCGGGAAGACAGATACGCAGTATTTT
TRBV5-4	TRBJ1-1	.	.	CASSQDFSTEAFF	TGCGCCAGCAGCCAAGATTTCAGCACTGAAGCTTTCTTT
TRBV29-1	TRBJ2-7	.	TRBD2	CSVVPSGSGEQYF	TGCAGCGTTGTGCCTAGCGGGAGTGGGGAGCAGTACTTC
TRBV5-1	TRBJ2-2	.	.	CASSLGIFPGELFF	TGCGCCAGCAGCTTGGGGATTTTTCCCGGGGAGCTGTTTTTT
TRBV21-1	TRBJ2-3	.	.	CASSKSRRGRGTDTQYF	TGTGCCAGCAGCAAGTCGAGGCGGGGAAGGGGTACAGATACGCAGTATTTT
TRBV2	TRBJ2-4	once	TRBD2	CASSQLAPSRNIQYF	TGTGCCAGCAGCCAACTAGCGCCGAGTCGAAACATTCAGTACTTC
TRBV6-1	TRBJ1-2	.	.	CASREGPGIGGYTF	TGTGCCAGCAGGGAGGGGCCGGGTATTGGTGGCTACACCTTC
TRBV19	TRBJ2-7	.	TRBD1	CASRTRGTGSYEQYF	TGTGCCAGTAGAACCCGGGGGACAGGGTCCTACGAGCAGTACTTC
TRBV6-1	TRBJ1-4	.	.	CASSIAGADNEKLFF	TGTGCCAGCAGTATAGCCGGGGCGGATAATGAAAAACTGTTTTTT
TRBV7-2	TRBJ1-2	.	.	CASSISPGRENGYTF	TGTGCCAGCAGCATAAGTCCGGGACGGGAAAATGGCTACACCTTC
TRBV20-1	TRBJ2-7	few	.	CSAGELYEQYF	TGCAGTGCTGGCGAGCTCTACGAGCAGTACTTC
TRBV2	TRBJ2-5	.	TRBD2	CAISGGPLEETQYF	TGTGCCATCAGCGGGGGCCCCCTGGAAGAGACCCAGTACTTC
TRBV5-4	TRBJ2-1	many	.	CASSFTGYNEQFF	TGTGCCAGCAGCTTCACAGGGTACAATGAGCAGTTCTTC
TRBV11-1	TRBJ2-7	.	TRBD1	CASSDTGGPRTYEQYF	TGTGCCAGCAGCGACACAGGGGGGCCAAGAACCTACGAGCAGTACTTC
TRBV19	TRBJ1-4	.	.	CASQDGLNEKLFF	TGTGCCAGCCAAGACGGCCTTAATGAAAAACTGTTTTTT
TRBV27	TRBJ1-1	.	.	CASSSRWGGNTEAFF	TGTGCCAGCAGTTCCCGGTGGGGGGGGAACACTGAAGCTTTCTTT
TRBV28	TRBJ2-7	.	.	CASSRKWAHEQYF	TGTGCCAGCAGCAGGAAGTGGGCCCACGAGCAGTACTTC
TRBV4-1	TRBJ1-2	.	.	CASSQVYSNSLGGYTF	TGCGCCAGCAGCCAAGTGTACTCCAACTCACTTGGCGGCTACACCTTC
TRBV5-1	TRBJ2-3	.	TRBD2	CASSLGTSGEEDTQYF	TGCGCCAGCAGCTTGGGGACTAGCGGGGAAGAAGATACGCAGTATTTT
TRBV15	TRBJ2-7	few	TRBD1	CATSRSTGGQYF	TGTGCCACCAGCAGAAGTACAGGGGGGCAGTACTTC
TRBV29-1	TRBJ2-3	.	.	CSGRGGRGSRSDTQYF	TGCAGCGGGAGGGGAGGCAGGGGATCTCGTTCAGATACGCAGTATTTT
TRBV2	TRBJ1-3	.	TRBD1	CASSELGQGVNTIYF	TGTGCCAGCAGTGAATTGGGACAGGGGGTTAACACCATATATTTT
TRBV7-6	TRBJ2-3	.	.	CASSFARTADTQYF	TGTGCCAGCAGCTTTGCCAGAACTGCGGATACGCAGTATTTT
TRBV7-2	TRBJ2-1	.	.	CASSSNNEQFF	TGTGCCAGCAGCTCGAACAATGAGCAGTTCTTC
TRBV19	TRBJ2-2	.	.	CASSGLADTGELFF	TGTGCCAGTAGTGGGTTAGCGGACACCGGGGAGCTGTTTTTT
TRBV30	TRBJ2-5	.	.	CAWGLLQETQYF	TGCGCCTGGGGGCTACTCCAAGAGACCCAGTACTTC
TRBV5-1	TRBJ2-2	.	.	CASRDAGSVGELFF	TGCGCCAGCAGAGACGCCGGGAGCGTCGGGGAGCTGTTTTTT
TRBV2	TRBJ2-5	.	TRBD2	CASRDGTSGSWETQYF	TGTGCCAGCAGGGACGGGACTAGCGGGAGTTGGGAGACCCAGTACTTC